These T cell receptor beta chains were read from a single sample in a study of shared clonotypes between healthy human individuals. Profiled with immunoSEQ multiplex PCR; TCRdb holds only in-frame clones, not every one. The sample consists of under 2,000,000 clones, about 95% of them appearing once. The material sequenced was naive CD8+ T cells sorted from blood. Receptors were obtained from a man aged 18-30 years in good health. Both conserved end residues are part of each CDR3. A D gene is named only where the DNA matches it firmly. Only part of the rows carry a size: once, few, many, or a class if the clone is expanded.

CASTAYPGGQETQYF | TGTGCCAGCACCGCCTACCCAGGGGGCCAGGAGACCCAGTACTTC | . | TRBD1 | TRBJ2-5 | TRBV27
CASSQGREVYYEQYF | TGTGCCAGCAGCCAGGGGCGGGAGGTGTACTACGAGCAGTACTTC | . | TRBD2 | TRBJ2-7 | TRBV6-5
CASSLGGASEQFF | TGTGCCAGCAGTTTAGGGGGGGCAAGTGAGCAGTTCTTC | . | . | TRBJ2-1 | TRBV28
CASSHLPGGEQPQHF | TGTGCCAGCAGCCACCTACCAGGGGGTGAACAGCCCCAGCATTTT | . | TRBD1 | TRBJ1-5 | TRBV7-2
CAITTGFYEQYF | TGTGCCATTACGACAGGGTTCTACGAGCAGTACTTC | . | TRBD1 | TRBJ2-7 | TRBV2
CASCGQGKDQPQHF | TGTGCCAGTTGTGGTCAAGGGAAGGACCAGCCCCAGCATTTT | . | . | TRBJ1-5 | TRBV19
CASRLLGTGGSGYTF | TGTGCCAGTAGACTACTCGGGACAGGCGGGTCTGGCTACACCTTC | . | TRBD1 | TRBJ1-2 | TRBV19
CATTQGARYEQYF | TGTGCCACCACTCAGGGGGCTCGCTACGAGCAGTACTTC | . | TRBD1 | TRBJ2-7 | TRBV15
CASSLRVFNNEQFF | TGTGCCAGCAGTCTCCGGGTCTTTAACAATGAGCAGTTCTTC | . | . | TRBJ2-1 | TRBV27
CASSSGGSREQYF | TGTGCCAGCAGTTCGGGAGGATCGCGCGAGCAGTACTTC | . | TRBD2 | TRBJ2-7 | TRBV27
CASRGDHYNEQFF | TGTGCCAGCAGGGGGGATCATTACAATGAGCAGTTCTTC | . | . | TRBJ2-1 | TRBV6-6
CASSDRGYEQYF | TGTGCCAGCAGTGATAGGGGATACGAGCAGTACTTC | . | . | TRBJ2-7 | TRBV6-1
CASGGTGPYEQYF | TGTGCCAGCGGGGGGACAGGCCCCTACGAGCAGTACTTC | . | TRBD1 | TRBJ2-7 | TRBV27
CASSIRSGAGELFF | TGTGCCAGTAGTATTCGGTCCGGGGCCGGGGAGCTGTTTTTT | . | . | TRBJ2-2 | TRBV19
CASRPTGGPLGYTF | TGTGCCAGCAGACCAACAGGGGGCCCGCTTGGCTACACCTTC | . | TRBD1 | TRBJ1-2 | TRBV27
CASGIAGERVGETQYF | TGTGCTAGTGGTATAGCGGGAGAGAGGGTGGGAGAGACCCAGTACTTC | . | TRBD2 | TRBJ2-5 | TRBV12-5
CASGAVVNSPLHF | TGTGCCAGCGGGGCAGTCGTAAACTCACCCCTCCACTTT | . | . | TRBJ1-6 | TRBV27
CASSVGSVGEQFF | TGTGCCAGCAGCGTTGGGTCCGTAGGTGAGCAGTTCTTC | . | . | TRBJ2-1 | TRBV9
CASSPLGLHGYTF | TGTGCCAGCAGCCCACTGGGACTTCATGGCTACACCTTC | . | . | TRBJ1-2 | TRBV6-5
CASSQERGEGVTDTQYF | TGCGCCAGCAGCCAAGAAAGGGGGGAGGGGGTCACAGATACGCAGTATTTT | . | . | TRBJ2-3 | TRBV4-3
CASSLGVSGGTEAFF | TGTGCCAGCAGCTTAGGGGTTTCAGGGGGCACTGAAGCTTTCTTT | . | TRBD1 | TRBJ1-1 | TRBV7-9
CASSSLGRGLTEAFF | TGTGCCAGCAGCTCCCTGGGCAGGGGGCTCACTGAAGCTTTCTTT | . | TRBD1 | TRBJ1-1 | TRBV13
CASSLSSGGSYEQYF | TGTGCCAGCAGTTTATCGTCGGGGGGAAGCTACGAGCAGTACTTC | . | TRBD2 | TRBJ2-7 | TRBV27
CASSQFSGRAQEQYF | TGCGCCAGCAGCCAGTTTAGCGGGAGGGCCCAAGAGCAGTACTTC | . | TRBD2 | TRBJ2-7 | TRBV4-1
CASSPGTGGLLEQYF | TGTGCCAGCAGTCCCGGGACAGGGGGCTTGCTCGAGCAGTACTTC | . | TRBD1 | TRBJ2-7 | TRBV27
CASSQGFGGGTEAFF | TGCGCCAGCAGCCAAGGCTTCGGGGGAGGAACTGAAGCTTTCTTT | . | . | TRBJ1-1 | TRBV4-1
CASQYPSGGLETQYF | TGTGCCAGCCAGTATCCTAGCGGGGGGCTGGAGACCCAGTACTTC | . | TRBD2 | TRBJ2-5 | TRBV2
CASSDRGPYEQYF | TGTGCCAGCTCGGACAGGGGGCCCTACGAGCAGTACTTC | once | TRBD1 | TRBJ2-7 | TRBV27
CASSDPLRQPYYEQYF | TGTGCCAGCAGTGACCCTCTTAGGCAGCCCTACTACGAGCAGTACTTC | . | . | TRBJ2-7 | TRBV6-4
CASRYGQGYEQYF | TGTGCCAGCAGATACGGACAGGGCTACGAGCAGTACTTC | . | TRBD1 | TRBJ2-7 | TRBV2
CASSYSVALQETQYF | TGTGCCAGCAGTTACTCCGTCGCGCTCCAAGAGACCCAGTACTTC | . | . | TRBJ2-5 | TRBV6-5
CASSLPLAGGDNEQFF | TGTGCCAGCAGTTTACCCCTAGCGGGGGGGGACAATGAGCAGTTCTTC | . | TRBD2 | TRBJ2-1 | TRBV28
CASSLPGLAGGEQFF | TGTGCCAGCAGTTTACCGGGACTAGCGGGAGGCGAGCAGTTCTTC | . | TRBD2 | TRBJ2-1 | TRBV27
CASSDKGTDYGGAEAFF | TGTGCCAGCTCGGATAAAGGAACAGACTACGGGGGGGCTGAAGCTTTCTTT | . | . | TRBJ1-1 | TRBV18
CSVEETGQGRGYF | TGCAGCGTTGAAGAAACTGGACAGGGGAGAGGGTATTTT | . | TRBD1 | TRBJ2-3 | TRBV29-1
CASTYSGAGNYGYTF | TGTGCCAGCACCTACAGTGGCGCCGGCAACTATGGCTACACCTTC | . | . | TRBJ1-2 | TRBV27
CASSFGPGGTEKLFF | . | . | . | TRBJ1-4 | TRBV7-9
CASSDDRGYEQYF | TGTGCCAGCAGCGATGACAGGGGATACGAGCAGTACTTC | . | TRBD1 | TRBJ2-7 | TRBV13
CASSQDIGTYNEQFF | TGTGCCAGCAGCCAAGATATAGGCACCTACAATGAGCAGTTCTTC | . | . | TRBJ2-1 | TRBV14
CASSMYQGQETQYF | TGTGCCAGTAGTATGTATCAGGGACAAGAGACCCAGTACTTC | . | . | TRBJ2-5 | TRBV19
CASSEWGGSGELFF | TGTGCCAGCAGTGAATGGGGGGGCTCCGGGGAGCTGTTTTTT | . | . | TRBJ2-2 | TRBV2